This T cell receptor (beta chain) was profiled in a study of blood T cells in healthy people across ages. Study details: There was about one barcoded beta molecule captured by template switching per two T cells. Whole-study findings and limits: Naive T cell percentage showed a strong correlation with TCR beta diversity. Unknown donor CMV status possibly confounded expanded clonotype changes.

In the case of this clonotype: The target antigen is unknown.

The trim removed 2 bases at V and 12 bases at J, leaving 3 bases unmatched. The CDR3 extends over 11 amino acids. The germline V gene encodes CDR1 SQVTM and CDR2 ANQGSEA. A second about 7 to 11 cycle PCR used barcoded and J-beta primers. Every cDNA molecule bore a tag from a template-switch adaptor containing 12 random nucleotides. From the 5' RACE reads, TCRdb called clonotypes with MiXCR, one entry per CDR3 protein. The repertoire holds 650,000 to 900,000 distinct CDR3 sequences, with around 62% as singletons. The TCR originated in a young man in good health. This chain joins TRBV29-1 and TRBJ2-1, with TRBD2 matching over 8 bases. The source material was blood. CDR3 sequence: CSVERGGSQFF. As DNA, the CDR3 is TGCAGCGTTGAACGCGGGGGGTCGCAGTTCTTC.